This T cell receptor (beta chain) was recovered during a study of cytomegalovirus exposure and HLA in healthy donors. Study-level information: An earlier analysis found some 120 million unique TCR beta sequences from 150 million to 200 million T cells. Of around 400 genotyped donors, roughly 81% grouped in the Caucasian-associated ancestry cluster.

Study-wide findings and caveats: Previously analyzed data showed that most TCR beta V segments were productive at a frequency of about 90% or about 30%. In a later analysis, a genetic analysis reported fewer productive-TCR N-insertions in an Asian-associated ancestry cluster than the cohort average.

J gave up 4 bases and V 6 bases, and 8 bases lay outside the gene matches. Germline CDR1 is SGHNT and CDR2 is YYREEE (reference sequence). The CDR3 consists of 14 residues. Vbeta (60) and Jbeta (13) primers were used in the PCR. The method was immunoSEQ multiplex PCR; TCRdb's version includes in-frame clones alone and lacks a portion of them. The data contain some 150,000 clones, roughly three fifths of them singletons. Regarding this clone: Antigen specificity is unknown.

The receptor comes from a woman in her forties in good health and CMV-seronegative. The rearrangement uses TRBV5-4 and TRBJ2-7, with 9 positions matching TRBD1. Sequencing used PBMCs. In DNA, the CDR3 is TGTGCCAGCAAGGCCGGGACAGGGTCGTACGAGCAGTACTTC. It specifies CASKAGTGSYEQYF.